These 20 T cell receptor beta chains share one sample of origin, sequenced in a study of cytomegalovirus exposure and HLA in healthy donors. The repertoire was sequenced with immunoSEQ multiplex PCR; TCRdb's copy has only in-frame clones and lacks some. The data show some 140,000 clones, around 84% seen once. The sequencing input was PBMCs. The source is a human donor in good health.

This chain uses TRBV29-1 with TRBJ2-3; 14 bases match TRBD2. V lost 4 bases and J lost 6; bases outside the gene matches: 15. The germline V gene encodes CDR1 SQVTM and CDR2 ANQGSEA. This CDR3 has 18 amino acids. CDR3 in amino acids: CSVVGFRMTSGRGDTQYF. The CDR3, as DNA: TGCAGCGTTGTTGGATTTAGAATGACTAGCGGGAGGGGGGATACGCAGTATTTT.

On this clone: The same CDR3 also results from other DNA sequences found in this sample. The rearrangement uses TRBV7-2 and TRBJ2-1, with a tentative D call TRBD1 (5 bases). Germline assignment: CDR1 SGHTA and CDR2 FQGNSA. There are 14 residues in the CDR3. Trimming took off 0 bases at V and 3 bases at J, with 6 bases between the two ends. The CDR3, as DNA: TGTGCCAGCAGCTTAGCAGGGGTCTACAATGAGCAGTTCTTC. It codes for CASSLAGVYNEQFF. The full variable domain, rest sourced from reference TRBV7-2 and TRBJ2-1, is GAGVSQSPSNKVTEKGKDVELRCDPISGHTALYWYRQSLGQGLEFLIYFQGNSAPDKSGLPSDRFSAERTGGSVSTLTIQRTQQEDSAVYLCASSLAGVYNEQFFGPGTRLTVL.

This chain uses TRBV11-2 with TRBJ2-7, with D perhaps matching TRBD2 (7 bases). Germline V lookup: CDR1 SGHAT, CDR2 FQNNGV. V shed 4 bases and J shed 1 base, with 14 bases lying between them. This CDR3 spans 15 amino acids. For the CDR3, the DNA is TGTGCCAGCAGCTCCCTGAGGGGGGGGTCCTACGAGCAGTACTTC. It translates to CASSSLRGGSYEQYF. Full variable domain (outside the CDR3, taken from reference TRBV11-2 and TRBJ2-7): EAGVAQSPRYKIIEKRQSVAFWCNPISGHATLYWYQQILGQGPKLLIQFQNNGVVDDSQLPKDRFSAERLKGVDSTLKIQPAKLEDSAVYLCASSSLRGGSYEQYFGPGTRLTVT.

The chain combines TRBV5-1 with TRBJ2-1; D might be TRBD2 (5 bases). This CDR3 has 15 residues. The ends were cut back, 2 bases at V and 2 bases at J, with 11 bases in the middle. CDR1 SGHRS and CDR2 YFSETQ come from the germline V gene. The CDR3 here is CASSFHGVTYNEQFF. In nucleotides, the CDR3 is TGCGCCAGCAGCTTCCACGGGGTAACCTACAATGAGCAGTTCTTC.

V is TRBV7-6 and J is TRBJ1-4, with TRBD1 as a possible D gene (5 bases). The V end was cut by 8 bases, the J end by 6 bases, with 13 bases between. This CDR3 is built from 13 residues. CDR1 is SGHVS and CDR2 is FNYEAQ in the germline V gene. The CDR3 DNA follows: TGTGCCAGCCGCGGGGGACGGGATGAAAAACTGTTTTTT. Residues: CASRGGRDEKLFF.

The chain joins TRBV27 to TRBJ2-5, with 7 bases that match TRBD1. Trimming took 5 bases from V and 0 from J; bases not matched to a gene: 3. The CDR3 contains 14 residues. The V gene's germline CDR1 is MNHEY and CDR2 SMNVEV (reference sequence). CDR3 in amino acids: CASSVDRDQETQYF. CDR3 nucleotide sequence: TGTGCCAGCAGTGTCGACAGGGACCAAGAGACCCAGTACTTC.

The V gene is TRBV5-1, the J gene TRBJ2-2; a possible D gene is TRBD2 (6 bases). There are 15 residues in the CDR3. The V gene's germline CDR1 is SGHRS and CDR2 YFSETQ. V was clipped by 0 bases and J by 7 bases, with 13 bases between them. This CDR3 is CASSLASRDNGELFF. CDR3 in DNA: TGCGCCAGCAGCTTGGCCTCGCGGGATAACGGGGAGCTGTTTTTT.

The chain couples TRBV9 to TRBJ2-1; D might be TRBD2 (6 bases). This CDR3 is 15 amino acids long. Trimming removed 4 bases at V and 8 bases at J, with 19 bases between. Per the germline V gene, CDR1 is SGDLS and CDR2 is YYNGEE. CDR3 sequence (DNA): TGTGCCAGCAGCACGCGAGGGCGGGGCATTGATGAGCAGTTCTTC. It is translated as CASSTRGRGIDEQFF.

The chain uses TRBV27 and TRBJ2-3; the match to TRBD2 covers 8 bases. Trimming at V came to 6 bases and at J to 4 bases, leaving 3 bases not matched to a gene. Per germline, CDR1 MNHEY and CDR2 SMNVEV (reference sequence). This CDR3 region has 13 residues. For the CDR3, the DNA is TGTGCCAGCAGGGTAGCGGGATCAGATACGCAGTATTTT. Translated, it gives CASRVAGSDTQYF.

The rearrangement joins TRBV7-9 to TRBJ2-7; 9 nucleotides agree with TRBD2. The CDR3 covers 13 residues. Per germline, CDR1 SEHNR and CDR2 FQNEAQ (reference sequence). V dropped 8 bases and J dropped 5; count of bases not matched to a gene: 7. The CDR3: CASAGGALDEQYF. In nucleotides, the CDR3 is TGTGCCAGCGCGGGAGGGGCCCTCGACGAGCAGTACTTC.

CDR3 DNA: TGTGCCAGCAGTGAATACGGCGGACTAGCGGGAGCCGAGCAGTACTTC. Encoded protein: CASSEYGGLAGAEQYF. The V and J genes are TRBV25-1 and TRBJ2-7, with 13 bases fitting TRBD2. Looked up from germline, CDR1 is MGHDK and CDR2 is SYGVNS. The CDR3 runs to 16 residues. Unmatched junction bases numbered 5, after V lost 0 bases and J lost 6 bases.

The chain carries TRBV9 and TRBJ1-2, with D unclear. The germline V gene encodes CDR1 SGDLS and CDR2 YYNGEE. The length of the CDR3 is 14 residues. Deletions cut 2 bases from V and 4 bases from J, with 12 bases between. The CDR3 nucleotides are TGTGCCAGCAGCGTGGGTCCGGGAACCTATGGCTACACCTTC. Translation: CASSVGPGTYGYTF.

The chain joins TRBV2 to TRBJ2-7, with a weak D call TRBD1 (5 bases). The CDR3 totals 11 residues. Trimming stripped 5 bases from V and 8 bases from J, with 10 bases between. Germline lookup yields CDR1 SNHLY and CDR2 FYNNEI. CDR3 bases: TGTGCCAGCAGTTCGGACACACAGCAGTACTTC. Encoded protein: CASSSDTQQYF.

The rearrangement links TRBV5-4 to TRBJ1-2; 7 bases fit TRBD1. CDR3 size: 14 residues. The germline V gene encodes CDR1 SGHNT and CDR2 YYREEE (reference sequence). The trim removed 4 bases at V and 5 bases at J, leaving 8 bases unmatched. CDR3 bases: TGTGCCAGCAGCGTGCGACAGGGTAGATATGGCTACACCTTC. It is translated as CASSVRQGRYGYTF.

This clone was seen just once. The chain carries TRBV4-3 and TRBJ1-2, with 9 bases that match TRBD1. CDR3 length: 16 residues. From germline, CDR1 is LGHNA and CDR2 YSLEER. V lost 0 bases, J lost 5 bases, and 7 bases stayed unmatched. CDR3 in amino acids: CASSQEGTGRLYGYTF. The DNA of the CDR3 is TGCGCCAGCAGCCAAGAGGGGACAGGGAGGCTGTATGGCTACACCTTC.

V usage is TRBV27 and J usage is TRBJ2-1; 12 bases are a match to TRBD2. Losses at the gene ends were 5 bases for V and 0 bases for J; bases not matched to a gene: 14. Germline-derived CDR1 and CDR2 are MNHEY and SMNVEV (reference sequence). The CDR3 is made up of 20 amino acids. The CDR3 nucleotides read TGTGCCAGCAGTCCCCGGGGGGCTAGCGGGGGGGCTAACTCCTACAATGAGCAGTTCTTC. It yields the protein CASSPRGASGGANSYNEQFF.

The chain links TRBV2 to TRBJ2-7, with 7 positions matching TRBD1. The J segment lost 1 base and the V segment lost 6 bases, leaving 12 bases of the junction unmatched. This CDR3 spans 16 amino acids. CDR1 is SNHLY, CDR2 FYNNEI, per germline. DNA of the CDR3: TGTGCCAGCAGCTCCCCTCCAGGGGGTGGATCCTACGAGCAGTACTTC. Amino acid sequence: CASSSPPGGGSYEQYF.

The chain joins TRBV2 to TRBJ1-4; the match to TRBD1 covers 7 bases. The germline V gene has CDR1 SNHLY and CDR2 FYNNEI. After removal of 9 bases from V and 3 bases from J, the junction contained 4 bases not matched to a gene. The CDR3 is 13 residues long. The CDR3, as DNA: TGTGCCAGAAAGACAGGGCCTAATGAAAAACTGTTTTTT. It specifies CARKTGPNEKLFF.

J is TRBJ2-7 and V is TRBV7-9; TRBD1 matches at 8 bases. Germline assignment: CDR1 SEHNR and CDR2 FQNEAQ (reference sequence). The CDR3 runs to 17 residues. V was pared by 4 bases and J by 1 base, with 12 bases of the junction left unmatched. The CDR3 protein is CASSSVRAGQVSYEQYF. The CDR3 bases are TGTGCCAGCAGCTCCGTTCGGGCGGGACAGGTTTCCTACGAGCAGTACTTC.

This rearrangement joins TRBV27 to TRBJ1-5; a weak D match, TRBD1 (5 bases). Germline CDR1 is MNHEY and CDR2 is SMNVEV (reference sequence). The germline V and J ends were trimmed by 2 bases and 5 bases, with 13 bases remaining between them. This CDR3 is built from 15 residues. This chain's CDR3 is CASSLRGGEDQPQHF. CDR3 DNA sequence: TGTGCCAGCAGTTTACGGGGAGGGGAAGATCAGCCCCAGCATTTT.